Described below is a single T cell receptor (beta chain) sequence and its context. Its target is unknown. Germline assignment: CDR1 ENHRY and CDR2 SYGVKD. Trimming took 0 bases from V and 1 from J, leaving 7 bases between them. The CDR3 loop spans 14 amino acids. The PCR contained 60 Vbeta and 13 Jbeta primers. Authors' methods: Per a later analysis, the number of unique TCR beta chains was 75 million to 90 million, of which some 9.9 million were shared. Profiled with immunoSEQ multiplex PCR; TCRdb holds only in-frame clones, not every one. That table gives V, J and clone size, and the DNA gave D and trimming. The table shows approximately 140,000 clones, with around 83% occurring only once. The data were taken from a study of cytomegalovirus exposure and HLA in healthy donors. Notes on the study in general: When a later analysis was performed, an Asian-associated ancestry cluster reportedly had fewer N-insertions than the roughly 700-donor mean. Presence/absence analyses supposed approximately even sequencing depth among donors.

The specimen sequenced was PBMCs. V gene TRBV10-3 combines with J gene TRBJ2-7; possible D gene TRBD2, 5 bases. The receptor was derived from a man aged 35 to 55 in good health and CMV-seropositive. The CDR3 reads CAISESTGSYEQYF. The CDR3 nucleotides read TGTGCCATCAGTGAGTCGACGGGATCCTACGAGCAGTACTTC.